What follows are 12 T cell receptor beta chains derived from one specimen sequenced in a study of CXCR3-negative and CXCR3-positive naive CD8 T cells. In preparing the TRB cDNA libraries, 5' RACE with UMI labels was used. TCRdb derives one entry per CDR3 protein from the 5' RACE reads, leaving out DNA. The sample totals 100,000 to 150,000 distinct CDR3 sequences; its top ten clones hold around 0.5%. Sequenced sample: naive CXCR3- CD8+ T cells from blood. Subset defined: CD45RO-CCR7+CD27+CD95- naive CD8+ T cells lacking CXCR3 (TNR3-). The receptors shown here come from a human donor in good health. Some clones in this sample may be carry-over from other donors' samples.

The chain employs TRBV5-6 and TRBJ2-3; TCRdb reports TRBD2, a call that lacks DNA to check it against. Germline values: CDR1 SGHDT, CDR2 YYEEEE. This CDR3 has 17 residues. CDR3 amino acids: CASSLGSSGGRTDTQYF.

V is TRBV25-1 and J is TRBJ2-5; the D gene TCRdb calls, TRBD2, cannot be checked with no DNA. The CDR3 totals 16 residues. Germline CDR1 reads MGHDK; CDR2 reads SYGVNS. This CDR3 reads CASSRLAEYPQETQYF.

The V gene is TRBV12-3 or TRBV12-4, the J gene TRBJ2-1; TCRdb proposes TRBD1, but this gene call is untestable without DNA. The length of the CDR3 is 14 residues. This chain's CDR3 is CASTRDGSYNEQFF.

This chain connects TRBV23-1 to TRBJ2-1; checking the TCRdb D call of TRBD2 is not possible without DNA. TRBV23-1 is sorted into the ORF group, with uncertain function. There are 18 residues in the CDR3. CDR3: CASSQRLVAGGFGNEQFF.

This chain uses TRBV24-1 with TRBJ2-2. The CDR3 contains 13 residues. Per germline, CDR1 KGHDR and CDR2 SFDVKD. The CDR3 reads CATSGPNTGELFF.

The CDR3 spells CASSIPGSSTDTQYF. V and J are TRBV19 and TRBJ2-3; TCRdb returns TRBD1, unconfirmable since there is no DNA. CDR3 length: 15 amino acids. Germline V gene data show CDR1 as LNHDA and CDR2 as SQIVND (reference sequence).

The chain joins TRBV29-1 to TRBJ2-7. The germline V gene has CDR1 SQVTM and CDR2 ANQGSEA. The CDR3 extends over 11 amino acids. The CDR3 sequence: CSGLIAYEQYF.

The chain employs TRBV12-3 or TRBV12-4 and TRBJ2-3. The length of the CDR3 is 12 residues. CDR3 sequence reads: CASSLERDTQYF.

V is TRBV10-1 and J is TRBJ2-1; without DNA, the TCRdb call of TRBD1 cannot be checked. The CDR3 is 16 amino acids. Germline V gene data show CDR1 as WNHNN and CDR2 as SYGVQD (reference sequence). CDR3 protein: CASSDQWGIWPNEQFF.

The chain carries TRBV29-1 and TRBJ2-7; TCRdb names TRBD1, which stays unverified in the absence of DNA. Germline values: CDR1 SQVTM, CDR2 ANQGSEA. The CDR3 consists of 14 residues. CDR3 amino acids: CSAWGGTAGYEQYF.

The chain couples TRBV27 to TRBJ2-7; TCRdb picks TRBD2, but there is no DNA to check that call. Germline CDR1 reads MNHEY; CDR2 reads SMNVEV (reference sequence). The CDR3 has 14 amino acids. CDR3 sequence reads: CASSSGRTNYEQYF.

This chain joins TRBV7-8 and TRBJ2-1; TCRdb picks TRBD2, but there is no DNA to check that call. The CDR3 is made up of 16 amino acids. Germline values: CDR1 SGHVS, CDR2 FQNEAQ. This chain's CDR3 is CASSPGTSGRAWYQFF.